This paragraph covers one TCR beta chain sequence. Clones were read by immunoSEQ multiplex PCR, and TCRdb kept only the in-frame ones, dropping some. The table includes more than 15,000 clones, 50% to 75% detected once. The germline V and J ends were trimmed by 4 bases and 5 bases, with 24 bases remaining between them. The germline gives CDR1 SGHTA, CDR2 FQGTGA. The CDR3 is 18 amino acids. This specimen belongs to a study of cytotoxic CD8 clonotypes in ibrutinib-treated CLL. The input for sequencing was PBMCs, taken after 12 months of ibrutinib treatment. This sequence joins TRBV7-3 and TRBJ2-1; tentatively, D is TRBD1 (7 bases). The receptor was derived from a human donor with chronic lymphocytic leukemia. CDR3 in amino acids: CASSSRGPAGQLNNEQFF. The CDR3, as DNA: TGTGCCAGCAGCTCCCGCGGCCCGGCGGGACAGCTAAACAATGAGCAGTTCTTC.